Presented here are 29 T cell receptor beta chains from one specimen sequenced in a study of cytomegalovirus exposure and HLA in healthy donors. PCR involved 60 Vbeta and 13 Jbeta primers. The protocol was immunoSEQ multiplex PCR, while the TCRdb copy is restricted to in-frame clones and leaves out a portion. Of about 150,000 clones listed, roughly 84% are singletons. The specimen was PBMCs. The source of these receptors is a boy aged 2 to 10 in good health and CMV-seronegative.

The chain recombines TRBV6-5 with TRBJ2-3, with TRBD2 identical over 10 bases. V lost 4 bases, J lost 8 bases, and 12 bases stayed unmatched. CDR1 and CDR2 (germline): MNHEY, SVGAGI. The length of the CDR3 is 16 residues. CDR3 region: CASSSQTASGSFTQYF. CDR3 in DNA: TGTGCCAGCAGTTCCCAGACGGCTAGCGGGAGCTTTACGCAGTATTTT.

This chain joins TRBV25-1 and TRBJ2-1; 8 bases are a match to TRBD2. Germline V CDR1 and CDR2: MGHDK, SYGVNS. The V segment lost 1 base and the J segment 8 bases; nucleotides outside the gene matches: 13. This CDR3 contains 17 residues. CDR3 amino acids: CASSESSPGLEVDEQFF. The DNA of the CDR3 is TGTGCCAGCAGTGAATCTTCTCCGGGACTAGAAGTTGATGAGCAGTTCTTC.

The DNA for the CDR3 is TGTGCCAGCAGGGTACGACAGGGGAATACGGGTCAGCCCCAGCATTTT. Protein: CASRVRQGNTGQPQHF. The chain links TRBV6-6 to TRBJ1-5; 8 nucleotides agree with TRBD1. From germline, CDR1 is MNHNY and CDR2 SVGAGI (reference sequence). The CDR3 loop spans 16 amino acids. V trimming: 6 bases; J trimming: 6 bases; junction bases outside the gene matches: 13.

The chain is built from TRBV11-2 and TRBJ2-7; a possible D gene is TRBD1 (5 bases). This CDR3 has 15 residues. Per germline, CDR1 SGHAT and CDR2 FQNNGV. The V end lost 1 base, the J end lost 3 bases, and 13 bases lay between the germline ends. CDR3 nucleotide sequence: TGTGCCAGCAGCTTAGCCCCTAGGGGTGGCTACGAGCAGTACTTC. The encoded protein is CASSLAPRGGYEQYF.

DNA of the CDR3: TGTGCCAGCAGTTTAAGACTAGCGGATACCTACAATGAGCAGTTCTTC. It specifies CASSLRLADTYNEQFF. The chain recombines TRBV28 with TRBJ2-1; 9 bases fit TRBD2. The CDR3 sequence is 16 residues long. V gave up 2 bases and J gave up 2 bases; unmatched junction bases: 4. Germline V lookup: CDR1 MDHEN, CDR2 SYDVKM. The full variable domain, completed using reference TRBV28 and TRBJ2-1, is DVKVTQSSRYLVKRTGEKVFLECVQDMDHENMFWYRQDPGLGLRLIYFSYDVKMKEKGDIPEGYSVSREKKERFSLILESASTNQTSMYLCASSLRLADTYNEQFFGPGTRLTVL.

This clone appeared once. V usage is TRBV5-1 and J usage is TRBJ2-5; weak D call: TRBD2 (5 bases). The closer fit of TRBJ2-7 to the DNA end suggests the J call may be wrong. Germline CDR1 is SGHRS and CDR2 is YFSETQ. This CDR3 contains 16 residues. The CDR3 coding sequence is TGCGCCAGCAGCTTGTCCGGAGGCCGAGGGAACTACGAGCAGTACTTC. The encoded protein is CASSLSGGRGNYEQYF.

J is TRBJ1-5 and V is TRBV4-2; D not resolved. The germline V gene has CDR1 LGHNA and CDR2 YNFKEQ. This CDR3 region has 15 residues. Trimming cost V 6 bases and J 0 bases, with 12 bases left between them. The CDR3 region has the DNA TGTGCCAGCAGTGTGACTCTCTATAGCAATCAGCCCCAGCATTTT. This codes for CASSVTLYSNQPQHF.

The chain is built from TRBV7-2 and TRBJ2-1, with TRBD2 matching 7 bases. V trimming: 4 bases; J trimming: 5 bases; junction bases outside the gene matches: 8. The germline V gene has CDR1 SGHTA and CDR2 FQGNSA. This CDR3 has 15 amino acids. The CDR3 DNA sequence: TGTGCCAGCAGCTCGGGCAGCGGGACTAACAATGAGCAGTTCTTC. This encodes CASSSGSGTNNEQFF. The full variable domain, completed using reference TRBV7-2 and TRBJ2-1, is GAGVSQSPSNKVTEKGKDVELRCDPISGHTALYWYRQSLGQGLEFLIYFQGNSAPDKSGLPSDRFSAERTGGSVSTLTIQRTQQEDSAVYLCASSSGSGTNNEQFFGPGTRLTVL.

This chain connects TRBV2 to TRBJ1-1; D might be TRBD1 (5 bases). There are 17 residues in the CDR3. V was pared by 6 bases and J by 2 bases, with 22 bases between. CDR1 and CDR2 from the germline V gene are SNHLY and FYNNEI. CDR3 region: CASRQPEKGTGNTEAFF. The CDR3 bases are TGTGCCAGCAGACAACCGGAGAAGGGTACAGGAAACACTGAAGCTTTCTTT.

V is TRBV6-1 and J is TRBJ1-3, with D unresolved. Per germline, CDR1 MNHNS and CDR2 SASEGT. V shed 6 bases and J shed 7 bases, with 19 bases lying between them. The CDR3 spans 15 residues. This chain's CDR3 is CASSPNWGGQNTIYF. CDR3 nucleotide sequence: TGTGCCAGCAGCCCAAACTGGGGAGGTCAGAACACCATATATTTT.

This clone has just a few counts. The chain joins TRBV10-2 to TRBJ2-1; 13 nucleotides align to TRBD2. This CDR3 has 16 amino acids. J gave up 7 bases and V 3 bases, and 6 bases lay outside the gene matches. Germline CDR1 is WSHSY and CDR2 is SAAADI. The CDR3 region has the DNA TGCGCCAGCAGTGACGGGACTAGCGGGATTTTTAATGAGCAGTTCTTC. This sequence encodes CASSDGTSGIFNEQFF.

This sequence joins TRBV2 and TRBJ2-1, with TRBD2 matching 8 bases. J lost 10 bases, V lost 2 bases, and 7 bases had no gene match. Germline CDR1 and CDR2: SNHLY and FYNNEI. The CDR3 length is 14 residues. For the CDR3, the DNA is TGTGCCAGCAGTGAAACGGGAGGGCATCGCGAGCAGTTCTTC. The encoded protein is CASSETGGHREQFF.

The rearrangement joins TRBV2 to TRBJ2-2, with TRBD1 matching 8 bases. There are 15 residues in the CDR3. Unmatched junction bases numbered 4, after V lost 5 bases and J lost 2 bases. Germline V gene sequence: CDR1 SNHLY, CDR2 FYNNEI. This chain's CDR3 is CASSRDRTNTGELFF. The CDR3 coding sequence is TGTGCCAGCAGTAGGGACAGGACAAACACCGGGGAGCTGTTTTTT.

The chain recombines TRBV27 with TRBJ1-1; no firm D call. Per germline, CDR1 MNHEY and CDR2 SMNVEV (reference sequence). V was cut by 5 bases and J by 1 base, with 14 bases left in between. The CDR3 is 15 amino acids. CDR3 region: CASSLQRARNTEAFF. CDR3 sequence (DNA): TGTGCCAGCAGTCTTCAGAGGGCGAGGAACACTGAAGCTTTCTTT.

This chain connects TRBV9 to TRBJ2-7; D might be TRBD1 (6 bases). Germline assignment: CDR1 SGDLS and CDR2 YYNGEE. V shed 4 bases and J shed 4 bases, with 15 bases lying between them. CDR3 size: 14 residues. In nucleotides, the CDR3 is TGTGCCAGCAGCTCAGACAGGACGCATTACGAGCAGTACTTC. Protein sequence: CASSSDRTHYEQYF.

This chain joins TRBV5-1 and TRBJ2-3; possibly TRBD2 for D (6 bases). This CDR3 region has 16 residues. V lost 4 bases, J lost 2 bases, and 17 bases lay in between. Germline V CDR1 and CDR2: SGHRS, YFSETQ. The CDR3: CASSEGPAGPTDTQYF. The CDR3 DNA is TGCGCCAGCAGCGAGGGGCCCGCGGGACCCACAGATACGCAGTATTTT.

The chain is built from TRBV9 and TRBJ2-3; tentatively, D is TRBD2 (6 bases). Trimming cost V 0 bases and J 2 bases, with 13 bases left between them. Germline assignment: CDR1 SGDLS and CDR2 YYNGEE. The CDR3 spans 16 residues. The CDR3 protein is CASSVGVAENTDTQYF. The CDR3 coding sequence is TGTGCCAGCAGCGTAGGGGTAGCGGAGAACACAGATACGCAGTATTTT.

This clone has only one observation. V and J are TRBV5-6 and TRBJ2-5, with a weak D call TRBD1 (6 bases). The V end was cut by 3 bases, the J end by 3 bases, with 15 bases between. The CDR3 is 15 residues long. CDR1 and CDR2 from the germline V gene are SGHDT and YYEEEE. The CDR3 reads CASSWTGTPEETQYF. In DNA, the CDR3 is TGTGCCAGCAGCTGGACCGGGACACCCGAAGAGACCCAGTACTTC.

This chain uses TRBV5-1 with TRBJ2-7, with 11 bases that match TRBD2. With 0 bases clipped from V and 1 base from J, the junction kept 3 bases outside the gene matches. This CDR3 has 16 residues. From germline, CDR1 is SGHRS and CDR2 YFSETQ. CDR3 residues: CASSLGGTSGSYEQYF. The CDR3 DNA follows: TGCGCCAGCAGCTTGGGGGGGACTAGCGGTTCCTACGAGCAGTACTTC.

CDR3 in amino acids: CASSWNVGGGETQYF. CDR3 nucleotide sequence: TGTGCCAGCAGCTGGAATGTCGGGGGAGGAGAGACCCAGTACTTC. The chain carries TRBV5-6 and TRBJ2-5; tentatively, D is TRBD2 (6 bases). The CDR3 consists of 15 residues. Trimming removed 3 bases at V and 4 bases at J, with 16 bases between. CDR1 is SGHDT and CDR2 is YYEEEE in the germline V gene.

The chain carries TRBV6-5 and TRBJ2-1; 7 positions match TRBD2. V dropped 2 bases and J dropped 3; count of bases not matched to a gene: 7. This CDR3 spans 16 amino acids. Looked up from germline, CDR1 is MNHEY and CDR2 is SVGAGI. This chain's CDR3 is CASSYRGAGLYNEQFF. In nucleotides, the CDR3 is TGTGCCAGCAGTTACCGGGGAGCGGGGCTCTACAATGAGCAGTTCTTC.

The V gene is TRBV5-4, the J gene TRBJ1-6; 7 nucleotides agree with TRBD1. V trimming: 4 bases; J trimming: 5 bases; junction bases outside the gene matches: 6. CDR3 length: 15 amino acids. The V gene's germline CDR1 is SGHNT and CDR2 YYREEE (reference sequence). CDR3 residues: CASSGPGTDNSPLHF. The DNA of the CDR3 is TGTGCCAGCAGCGGGCCTGGGACAGATAATTCACCCCTCCACTTT.

The chain combines TRBV10-3 with TRBJ2-6; 8 nucleotides align to TRBD1. CDR1 ENHRY and CDR2 SYGVKD come from the germline V gene. The length of the CDR3 is 19 residues. Germline trimming cut 2 bases from V and 0 bases from J; bases unmatched to any gene: 9. For the CDR3, the DNA is TGTGCCATCAGTGAGCCCGACAGGGGCCGTAGCTCTGGGGCCAACGTCCTGACTTTC. As protein: CAISEPDRGRSSGANVLTF.

This sequence joins TRBV5-1 and TRBJ2-2; D remains unclear. V was trimmed by 5 bases and J by 3 bases, leaving 14 bases between them. CDR1 SGHRS and CDR2 YFSETQ come from the germline V gene. This CDR3 is built from 15 residues. CDR3 loop: CASSSVETDTGELFF. The CDR3 DNA is TGCGCCAGCAGTTCCGTCGAGACTGACACCGGGGAGCTGTTTTTT.

CDR3 sequence reads: CASSTIRDYEQYF. The CDR3 region has the DNA TGTGCCAGCAGTACTATCCGGGACTACGAGCAGTACTTC. The rearrangement links TRBV6-1 to TRBJ2-7, with D maybe TRBD2 (5 bases). V was cut by 5 bases and J by 3 bases, with 11 bases left in between. The CDR3 is made up of 13 amino acids. Germline V CDR1 and CDR2: MNHNS, SASEGT.

The chain recombines TRBV19 with TRBJ1-5; D unclear. Deletions cut 7 bases from V and 5 bases from J, with 12 bases between. The CDR3 has 13 residues. Germline V CDR1 and CDR2: LNHDA, SQIVND (reference sequence). CDR3 DNA: TGTGCCAGTACTTCGACAATCTATCAGCCCCAGCATTTT. This sequence encodes CASTSTIYQPQHF. Supplemented by reference TRBV19 and TRBJ1-5, the full variable domain reads DGGITQSPKYLFRKEGQNVTLSCEQNLNHDAMYWYRQDPGQGLRLIYYSQIVNDFQKGDIAEGYSVSREKKESFPLTVTSAQKNPTAFYLCASTSTIYQPQHFGDGTRLSIL.

The chain recombines TRBV6-1 with TRBJ2-1, with a weak D call TRBD1 (5 bases). The CDR3 spans 15 residues. V lost 2 bases and J lost 0, with 8 bases in between. CDR1 MNHNS and CDR2 SASEGT come from the germline V gene. The CDR3 region is CASSERGFSYNEQFF. CDR3 in DNA: TGTGCCAGCAGTGAAAGGGGATTCTCCTACAATGAGCAGTTCTTC.

This clone has more than one count but fewer than ten. CDR3 bases: TGCGCCAGCAGCTTCAGCGGCAGAATCACAGATACGCAGTATTTT. Its translation: CASSFSGRITDTQYF. The genes are TRBV5-1 and TRBJ2-3, with D possibly being TRBD2 (5 bases). CDR3 length equals 15 residues. The V and J ends lost 2 bases and 2 bases respectively, with 12 bases between them. Germline lookup yields CDR1 SGHRS and CDR2 YFSETQ.

The chain employs TRBV7-3 and TRBJ1-1, with D possibly matching TRBD1 (6 bases). The V gene lost 4 bases and the J gene lost 5 bases, with 23 bases spanning the gap. The CDR3 extends over 17 amino acids. CDR1 is SGHTA, CDR2 FQGTGA, per germline. The CDR3 loop is CASSSLGGRPMGTEAFF. The CDR3 DNA reads as TGTGCCAGCAGCTCCCTGGGGGGGCGACCTATGGGGACTGAAGCTTTCTTT.